This T cell receptor (beta chain) came from a study of blood T cell repertoires in COVID-19. With 4 bases clipped from V and 2 bases from J, the junction kept 10 bases outside the gene matches. The CDR3 consists of 16 residues. Per the germline V gene, CDR1 is SGHVS and CDR2 is FNYEAQ. The repertoire was sequenced with immunoSEQ multiplex PCR; TCRdb's copy has only in-frame clones and lacks some. The sample lists about 15,000 clones; around 87% were seen once. The material sequenced was peripheral blood. The rearrangement uses TRBV7-6 and TRBJ2-7; 8 bases are shared with TRBD1. This receptor was taken from a man between 50 and 59 years old with active COVID-19. This chain's CDR3 is CASSSFPGQEAYEQYF. DNA of the CDR3: TGTGCCAGCAGCTCTTTTCCGGGACAGGAGGCCTACGAGCAGTACTTC.